This entry lists 23 T cell receptor beta chains sequenced from one sample in a study of T cells in Graves' hyperthyroidism and ophthalmopathy. There were TCR beta CDR3 regions amplified from RNA transcripts. HTBI primers were the set used in a first-round RT-PCR of the TCR CDR3. MiXCR, run by TCRdb on the multiplex PCR reads, gives a single entry per CDR3 protein. Of more than 300,000 distinct CDR3 sequences in the sample, roughly 14% were seen once. Sequencing used blood. These receptors all come from a woman aged 55-75 years with Graves' hyperthyroidism.

This clonotype turned up a few times. The chain combines TRBV5-1 with TRBJ2-7, with TRBD1 identical over 7 bases. V lost 3 bases, J lost 3 bases, and 6 bases stayed unmatched. Germline CDR1 and CDR2: SGHRS and YFSETQ. The CDR3 spans 14 residues. The CDR3 loop is CASSSTGDSYEQYF. The CDR3 DNA follows: TGCGCCAGCAGCTCCACAGGGGACAGCTACGAGCAGTACTTC.

This clonotype was recorded many times. This may be a read error, as it is one base from a much larger clone. The genes are TRBV11-2 and TRBJ2-1; D not resolved. This CDR3 is 16 amino acids long. Germline lookup yields CDR1 SGHAT and CDR2 FQNNGV. This CDR3 reads CASSIALSRSCNEQFF. CDR3 nucleotide sequence: TGTGCCAGCAGCATCGCTCTTTCCAGGTCCTGCAATGAGCAGTTCTTC.

This clonotype appeared many times. V and J are TRBV7-8 and TRBJ2-2; 7 positions agree with TRBD2. The CDR3 spans 16 residues. Trimming at V came to 3 bases and at J to 7 bases, leaving 11 bases not matched to a gene. In germline, CDR1 is SGHVS, CDR2 FQNEAQ. In nucleotides, the CDR3 is TGTGCCAGCAGCTTGGGGCTAGCGGCCCCCAACGGGGAGCTGTTTTTT. This translates into CASSLGLAAPNGELFF.

V gene TRBV11-3 combines with J gene TRBJ2-2, with D perhaps TRBD2 (6 bases). Trimming pared 3 bases from V and 7 bases from J, leaving 9 bases between. Germline CDR1 is SGHNT and CDR2 is YENEEA. The length of the CDR3 is 13 residues. CDR3 amino acids: CASSFGGIGELFF. The CDR3 DNA reads TGTGCCAGCAGCTTCGGGGGTATCGGGGAGCTGTTTTTT.

This clonotype was seen repeatedly, ten times or more. The chain uses TRBV7-9 and TRBJ2-7, with D unclear. The CDR3 runs to 15 residues. The V and J ends lost 1 base and 4 bases respectively, with 14 bases between them. Germline lookup yields CDR1 SEHNR and CDR2 FQNEAQ (reference sequence). The CDR3 protein is CASSLVGGTTYEQYF. The CDR3, as DNA: TGTGCCAGCAGCTTAGTAGGCGGCACTACGTACGAGCAGTACTTC.

CDR3 nucleotides: TGCGCCAGCGGCCCCCCCGTGTGGGAGTTCTCCTACAATGAGCAGTTCTTC. This translates into CASGPPVWEFSYNEQFF. This rearrangement joins TRBV10-1 to TRBJ2-1; tentative D call: TRBD2 (5 bases). Germline V gene lookup returns CDR1 WNHNN and CDR2 SYGVQD (reference sequence). The CDR3 spans 17 residues. V lost 8 bases, J lost 0 bases, and 20 bases lay in between.

The table lists this clonotype with many counts. Here the CDR3 reads CASSRTTGMNTEAFF. Written as DNA, the CDR3 is TGTGCCAGCAGTCGCACCACAGGGATGAACACTGAAGCTTTCTTT. The chain has TRBV7-3 and TRBJ1-1; possibly TRBD1 for D (6 bases). The V end was cut by 6 bases, the J end by 0 bases, with 14 bases between. The CDR3 sequence is 15 residues long. Germline V gives CDR1 SGHTA, CDR2 FQGTGA.

The rearrangement joins TRBV4-1 to TRBJ1-4; no clear D. Looked up from germline, CDR1 is MGHRA and CDR2 is YSYEKL. The V gene lost 4 bases and the J gene lost 4 bases, with 19 bases spanning the gap. There are 17 residues in the CDR3. CDR3 DNA sequence: TGCGCCAGCAGCCCGATGGGGAATACTCGGTTTAATGAAAAACTGTTTTTT. Its protein product is CASSPMGNTRFNEKLFF.

The chain links TRBV28 to TRBJ2-5; D is uncertain. V shed 3 bases and J shed 0 bases, with 5 bases lying between them. CDR3 length: 13 amino acids. In germline, CDR1 is MDHEN, CDR2 SYDVKM. CDR3 in DNA: TGTGCCAGCAGTTTTCCCCACCAAGAGACCCAGTACTTC. This translates into CASSFPHQETQYF.

This clonotype was counted at least ten times. The rearrangement links TRBV18 to TRBJ2-5; D uncertain. Germline CDR1 reads KGHSH; CDR2 reads LQKENI. The CDR3 is 13 amino acids. Trimming took 5 bases from V and 2 from J, leaving 9 bases between them. Here the CDR3 reads CASSTDQQETQYF. The DNA for the CDR3 is TGTGCCAGCTCAACAGACCAACAAGAGACCCAGTACTTC.

The chain recombines TRBV5-1 with TRBJ2-3, with 9 bases identical to TRBD1. The germline V gene has CDR1 SGHRS and CDR2 YFSETQ. J gave up 1 base and V 7 bases, and 4 bases lay outside the gene matches. The CDR3 runs to 14 residues. The CDR3 reads CASVRDRGTDTQYF. CDR3 bases: TGCGCCAGCGTCCGGGACAGGGGCACAGATACGCAGTATTTT.

The V and J genes are TRBV25-1 and TRBJ1-2, with 7 bases matching TRBD1. Germline CDR1 and CDR2: MGHDK and SYGVNS. The CDR3 has 16 residues. After removal of 4 bases from V and 3 bases from J, the junction contained 11 bases not matched to a gene. The chain's CDR3 is CASSGNRDREYYGYTF. CDR3 nucleotides: TGTGCCAGCAGTGGTAATCGGGACAGAGAATACTATGGCTACACCTTC.

In its sample, this clonotype was seen many times. J is TRBJ2-7 and V is TRBV7-8, with a possible D match to TRBD1 (6 bases). CDR3 length equals 14 residues. Germline V CDR1 and CDR2: SGHVS, FQNEAQ. V was cut by 3 bases and J by 3 bases, with 12 bases left in between. The chain's CDR3 is CASSFRGHSYEQYF. CDR3 in DNA: TGTGCCAGCAGCTTTAGGGGACATAGCTACGAGCAGTACTTC.

CDR3 loop: CASLQGTEAFF. The CDR3 DNA reads TGTGCCAGCTTACAGGGGACTGAAGCTTTCTTT. The gene calls are TRBV19 and TRBJ1-1; 7 bases fit TRBD1. This CDR3 is built from 11 residues. Germline CDR1 is LNHDA and CDR2 is SQIVND (reference sequence). Trimming removed 9 bases from V and 5 bases from J; junction bases left unmatched: 3.

This clonotype was counted at least ten times. The junction departs from the called germline gene at one end, perhaps through a read error. The chain couples TRBV7-7 to TRBJ2-7, with a weak D call TRBD2 (6 bases). There are 14 residues in the CDR3. Germline-derived CDR1 and CDR2 are SSHAT and FNYEAQ (reference sequence). The CDR3 DNA follows: TGTGCTAGCAGCTTGAACGTGGGGGGCTACGAGCAGTACTTC. Translated: CASSLNVGGYEQYF.

This clonotype appeared many times. V usage is TRBV18 and J usage is TRBJ2-3; D possibly matches TRBD1 or TRBD2 (5 bases each). This CDR3 is 13 amino acids long. With 2 bases removed from V and 4 bases from J, the gap between germline ends came to 7 bases. Looked up from germline, CDR1 is KGHSH and CDR2 is LQKENI. Here the CDR3 DNA reads TGTGCCAGCTCACCAGGGACGGCAGATACGCAGTATTTT. Amino acids: CASSPGTADTQYF.

This rearrangement joins TRBV5-1 to TRBJ2-1; D is unresolved. V lost 2 bases, J lost 10 bases, and 13 bases lay in between. The CDR3 is 13 amino acids. Germline V lookup: CDR1 SGHRS, CDR2 YFSETQ. The CDR3 DNA is TGCGCCAGCAGCTTAAGCAACGGCTGGGAGCAGTTCTTC. Translated, it gives CASSLSNGWEQFF.

On this clonotype itself: At one of its ends the junction is not consistent with the germline gene, which may arise from a read error. V gene TRBV20-1 combines with J gene TRBJ2-2, with D perhaps matching TRBD2 (5 bases). The CDR3 has 12 residues. Germline CDR1 reads DFQATT; CDR2 reads SNEGSKA (reference sequence). The CDR3 is CSAREDTGELLF. The CDR3 DNA sequence: TGCAGTGCTAGAGAAGACACCGGGGAGCTGCTTTTT.

Concerning this clonotype: Since a much larger clone is just one base distant, this may be a read error. The chain links TRBV9 to TRBJ2-1, with 11 nucleotides matching TRBD2. This CDR3 has 16 amino acids. V was clipped by 4 bases and J by 5 bases; unmatched bases: 8. Germline assignment: CDR1 SGDLS and CDR2 YYNGEE. The CDR3: CASSIPASGRNNEQFF. The CDR3 region has the DNA TGTGCCAGCAGCATACCGGCTAGCGGGAGGAACAATGAGCAGTTCTTC.

On this clonotype itself: A much larger clone differs from this one at a single base, so this may be a read error. The chain links TRBV11-2 to TRBJ2-7, with D unclear. The CDR3 is 13 amino acids. Per germline, CDR1 SGHAT and CDR2 FQNNGV. Trimming left V 7 bases short and J 5 bases short, with 15 bases between. The CDR3 loop is CASNPHPANEQYF. CDR3 coding DNA: TGTGCCAGCAACCCCCATCCTGCTAACGAGCAGTACTTC.

A few counts support this clonotype. This chain connects TRBV18 to TRBJ1-2; D may be TRBD1 (5 bases). The germline V gene has CDR1 KGHSH and CDR2 LQKENI. The CDR3 sequence is 13 residues long. V gave up 1 base and J gave up 7 bases, with 10 bases separating them. This chain's CDR3 is CASSPLEGPGYTF. CDR3 coding DNA: TGTGCCAGCTCACCACTGGAGGGGCCTGGCTACACCTTC.

This clonotype was seen at least ten times. The chain joins TRBV5-1 to TRBJ2-1; perhaps D is TRBD1 or TRBD2 (5 bases each). V lost 2 bases to trimming and J lost 2 bases, with 11 bases between them. This CDR3 region has 15 residues. Germline CDR1 is SGHRS and CDR2 is YFSETQ. CDR3 sequence reads: CASSFEQGAYNEQFF. The DNA of the CDR3 is TGCGCCAGCAGCTTCGAGCAGGGAGCCTACAATGAGCAGTTCTTC.

The V and J genes are TRBV19 and TRBJ1-3; possibly TRBD1 for D (6 bases). The germline V and J ends were trimmed by 1 base and 2 bases, with 12 bases remaining between them. CDR1 LNHDA and CDR2 SQIVND come from the germline V gene (reference sequence). This CDR3 is built from 16 residues. The CDR3 protein is CASSIASRGAGNTIYF. The CDR3 DNA reads as TGTGCCAGTAGTATAGCCTCAAGGGGGGCTGGAAACACCATATATTTT.